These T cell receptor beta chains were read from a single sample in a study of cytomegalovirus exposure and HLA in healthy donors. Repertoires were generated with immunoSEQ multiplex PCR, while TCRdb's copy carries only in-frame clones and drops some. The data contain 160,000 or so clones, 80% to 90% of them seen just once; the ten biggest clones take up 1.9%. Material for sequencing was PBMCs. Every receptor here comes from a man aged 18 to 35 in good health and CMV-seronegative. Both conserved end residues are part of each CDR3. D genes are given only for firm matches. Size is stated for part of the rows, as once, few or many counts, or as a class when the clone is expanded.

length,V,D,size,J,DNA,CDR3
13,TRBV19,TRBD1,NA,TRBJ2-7,TGTGCCAGTAGTAGAGACAGGGAAGCAGAGCAGTACTTC,CASSRDREAEQYF
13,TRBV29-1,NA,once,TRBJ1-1,TGCAGCGTTGAACGGGGGGAGAACACTGAAGCTTTCTTT,CSVERGENTEAFF
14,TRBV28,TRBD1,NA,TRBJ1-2,TGTGCCAGCAGTCCACAGGGGGCAATCTATGGCTACACCTTC,CASSPQGAIYGYTF
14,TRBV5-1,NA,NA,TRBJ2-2,TGCGCCAGCAGCACCGGGACTTCGTCCGGGGAGCTGTTTTTT,CASSTGTSSGELFF
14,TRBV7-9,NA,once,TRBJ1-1,TGTGCCAGCAGGAAAGACTGGGTTGGGACTGAAGCTTTCTTT,CASRKDWVGTEAFF
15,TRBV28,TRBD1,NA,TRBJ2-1,TGTGCCAGCTCCGCAGACAGGGCTGTGCAGAATGAGCAGTTCTTC,CASSADRAVQNEQFF
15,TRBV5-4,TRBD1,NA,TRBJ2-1,TGTGCCAGCAGCCCAGGACAGGGCTTCTACAATGAGCAGTTCTTC,CASSPGQGFYNEQFF
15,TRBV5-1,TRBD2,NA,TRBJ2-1,TGCGCCAGCAGCCGGGGGGGGAGGGCCTGGGATGAGCAGTTCTTC,CASSRGGRAWDEQFF
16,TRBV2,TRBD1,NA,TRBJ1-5,TGTGCCAGCAGTGAATCCCCGGGACAGATTGGTCAGCCCCAGCATTTT,CASSESPGQIGQPQHF
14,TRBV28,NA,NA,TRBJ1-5,TGTGCCAGCAGCCTCGGATCCGGGGATCAGCCCCAGCATTTT,CASSLGSGDQPQHF
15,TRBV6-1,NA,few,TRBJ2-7,TGTGCCAGCAGTGCTCGGGACTCAGAAGCCTACGAGCAGTACTTC,CASSARDSEAYEQYF
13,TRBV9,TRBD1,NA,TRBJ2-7,TGTGCCAGCAGCCGGGGACAGCTGAACGAGCAGTACTTC,CASSRGQLNEQYF
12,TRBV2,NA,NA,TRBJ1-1,TGTGCCAGCACCGTATCCGACACTGAAGCTTTCTTT,CASTVSDTEAFF
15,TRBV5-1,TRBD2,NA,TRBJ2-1,TGCGCCAGCAGCTTGTGGGGGGGGACTGGCAATGAGCAGTTCTTC,CASSLWGGTGNEQFF
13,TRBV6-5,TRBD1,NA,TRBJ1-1,TGTGCCAGCAGTGACAGGGGAATCGCTGAAGCTTTCTTT,CASSDRGIAEAFF
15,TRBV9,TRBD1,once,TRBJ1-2,TGTGCCAGCAGCGGCGGACAGGGGATAGCAAGAGGCTACACCTTC,CASSGGQGIARGYTF
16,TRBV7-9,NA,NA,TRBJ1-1,TGTTCCAGCAGCTTAAAGTTAGGCGGGCTCAACACTGAAGCTTTCTTT,CSSSLKLGGLNTEAFF
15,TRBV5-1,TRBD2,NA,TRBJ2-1,TGCGCCAGCAGCCCGCGGGGGGAATCCTACAATGAGCAGTTCTTC,CASSPRGESYNEQFF
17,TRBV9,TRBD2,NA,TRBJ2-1,TGTGCCAGCAGCCTCCGTTTACTAGCGGGAGGATACAATGAGCAGTTCTTC,CASSLRLLAGGYNEQFF
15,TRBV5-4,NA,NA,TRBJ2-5,TGTGCCAGCAGCTTGGTACCAGAAAAGCAAGAGACCCAGTACTTC,CASSLVPEKQETQYF
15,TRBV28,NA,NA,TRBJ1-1,TGTGCCAGCAGTTTATATACAGGCGCAACCACTGAAGCTTTCTTT,CASSLYTGATTEAFF
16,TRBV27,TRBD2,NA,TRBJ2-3,TGTGCCAGCAGTTTACTAGCGGGAGGCCTCACAGATACGCAGTATTTT,CASSLLAGGLTDTQYF
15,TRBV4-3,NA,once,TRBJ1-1,TGCGCCAGCAGCCAAGAAAGACAGATGAACACTGAAGCTTTCTTT,CASSQERQMNTEAFF
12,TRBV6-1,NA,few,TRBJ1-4,TGTGCCAGCAGCACCGTCTCAGGAAAACTGTTTTTT,CASSTVSGKLFF
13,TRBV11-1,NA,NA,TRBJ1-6,TGTGCCAGCAGCCTACAGGGTTTTTCACCCCTCCACTTT,CASSLQGFSPLHF
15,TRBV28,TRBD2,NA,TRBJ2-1,TGTGCCAGTTCGGACGGGGGGTTACCATACAATGAGCAGTTCTTC,CASSDGGLPYNEQFF
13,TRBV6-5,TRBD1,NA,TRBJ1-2,TGTGCCAGCAGACTCGGACAGGGGAGTGGCTACACCTTC,CASRLGQGSGYTF
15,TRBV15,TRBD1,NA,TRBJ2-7,TGTGCCACCAGCAGAGATCGAACAGGGGCTTACGAGCAGTACTTC,CATSRDRTGAYEQYF
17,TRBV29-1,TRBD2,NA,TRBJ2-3,TGCAGCGTTGAACCTACTAGCGGGGGGGATCACACAGATACGCAGTATTTT,CSVEPTSGGDHTDTQYF
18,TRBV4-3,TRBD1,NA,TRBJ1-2,TGCGCCAGCAGCCAGGACCGGGCCCCGGACAGGGCCCGGTATGGCTACACCTTC,CASSQDRAPDRARYGYTF
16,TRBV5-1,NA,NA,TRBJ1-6,TGCGCCAGCAGCTTGGGGGCGACAGCGAAAAATTCACCCCTCCACTTT,CASSLGATAKNSPLHF
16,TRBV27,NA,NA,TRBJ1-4,TGTGCCAGCAGTTTAAAGGGGCGGGGGGCTCAGGAAAAACTGTTTTTT,CASSLKGRGAQEKLFF
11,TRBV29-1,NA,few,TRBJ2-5,TGCAGCGTTGCCGGCCAAGAGACCCAGTACTTC,CSVAGQETQYF
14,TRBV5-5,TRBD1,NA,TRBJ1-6,TGTGCCAGCAGCTCGGGACAGACCCTTTCACCCCTCCACTTT,CASSSGQTLSPLHF
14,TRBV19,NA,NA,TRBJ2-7,TGTGCCAGTAGTTGGCGGGCAACCTCCTACGAGCAGTACTTC,CASSWRATSYEQYF
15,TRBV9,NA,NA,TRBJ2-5,TGTGCCAGCAGCGTAGGACAGCTAGTCGAAGAGACCCAGTACTTC,CASSVGQLVEETQYF
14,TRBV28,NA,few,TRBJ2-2,TGTGCCAGCAGGCAGCGTGCGAACACCGGGGAGCTGTTTTTT,CASRQRANTGELFF
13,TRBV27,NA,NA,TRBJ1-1,TGTGCCAGCAGTTTCGCAGAAGTCACTGAAGCTTTCTTT,CASSFAEVTEAFF
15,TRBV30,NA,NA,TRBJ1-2,TGTGCCTGGTCCGGAGGATTTAACTCTAACTATGGCTACACCTTC,CAWSGGFNSNYGYTF
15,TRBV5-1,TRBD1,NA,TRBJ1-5,TGCGCCAGCAGCTTGGGCCAGGGGGTCAATCAGCCCCAGCATTTT,CASSLGQGVNQPQHF
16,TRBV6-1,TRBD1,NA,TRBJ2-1,TGTGCCAGCAGTGCCTTACTCGGACAGGGGCGTAATGAGCAGTTCTTC,CASSALLGQGRNEQFF
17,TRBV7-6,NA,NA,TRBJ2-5,TGTGCCAGCAGCTTAGGGTGGGCCTCGCTATTCCAAGAGACCCAGTACTTC,CASSLGWASLFQETQYF
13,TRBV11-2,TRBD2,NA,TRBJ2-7,TGTGCCAGCAGCTCCAGCGGGAGCTACGAGCAGTACTTC,CASSSSGSYEQYF
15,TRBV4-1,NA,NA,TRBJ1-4,TGCGCCAGCAGACCTCAGACAGGAGTTAATGAAAAACTGTTTTTT,CASRPQTGVNEKLFF
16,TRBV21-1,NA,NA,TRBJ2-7,TGTGCCAGCAGCAAAGCCGCCGGGGTAAGCTCCTACGAGCAGTACTTC,CASSKAAGVSSYEQYF
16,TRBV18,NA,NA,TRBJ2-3,TGTGCCAGCTCAACAAGACAGTTAACTAGCACAGATACGCAGTATTTT,CASSTRQLTSTDTQYF
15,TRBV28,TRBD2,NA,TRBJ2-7,TGTGCCAGCAGTTGGCCGGGACTAGGGGCCTACGAGCAGTACTTC,CASSWPGLGAYEQYF
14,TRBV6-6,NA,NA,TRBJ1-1,TGTGCCAGCAGTTACCGGGGAGGCAGCACTGAAGCTTTCTTT,CASSYRGGSTEAFF
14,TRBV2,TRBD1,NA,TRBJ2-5,TGTGCCACCCAGGGACAGATAACACAAGAGACCCAGTACTTC,CATQGQITQETQYF
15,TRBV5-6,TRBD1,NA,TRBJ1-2,TGTGCCAGCAGGGGGACGGGACAGGGCGAGGGTGGCTACACCTTC,CASRGTGQGEGGYTF
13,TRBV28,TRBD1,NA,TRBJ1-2,TGTGCCAGCAGGTCACGACAGGGGGAGGGCTACACCTTC,CASRSRQGEGYTF
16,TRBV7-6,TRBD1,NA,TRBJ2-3,TGTGCCAGCAGCTTAGGCAGGACAGGGGGCGAGGATACGCAGTATTTT,CASSLGRTGGEDTQYF
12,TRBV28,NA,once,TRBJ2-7,TGTGCCAGCAGCCCTATCTATGACGAGCAGTACTTC,CASSPIYDEQYF